The 18 T cell receptor beta chains presented below share a single source sample, sequenced in a study of identifying expanded T cells in peripheral blood. This table comes from immunoSEQ multiplex PCR, and its TCRdb copy is limited to in-frame clones, with some not included. The sample yields about 78,000 clones, about 83% seen once. The sequenced sample was blood. These receptors were collected from a person aged 18 to 70 in good health.

This clone was seen a single time. The V call is TRBV2, the J call TRBJ1-5; unclear D gene. Germline V lookup: CDR1 SNHLY, CDR2 FYNNEI. The CDR3 is 15 residues long. Trimming took off 2 bases at V and 6 bases at J, with 14 bases between the two ends. The CDR3 bases are TGTGCCAGCAGTGAACTTAAGACTCGTGGTCAGCCCCAGCATTTT. Its protein product is CASSELKTRGQPQHF.

V is TRBV11-3 and J is TRBJ2-5; no clear D. CDR1 and CDR2 from the germline V gene are SGHNT and YENEEA. This CDR3 is 15 amino acids long. V lost 1 base and J 0 bases, leaving 9 bases between the germline ends. CDR3 sequence: CASSLGAENQETQYF. The CDR3 coding sequence is TGTGCCAGCAGCTTAGGCGCGGAGAACCAAGAGACCCAGTACTTC.

The chain uses TRBV28 and TRBJ1-5; D is unclear. This CDR3 comprises 15 residues. Trimming took 7 bases from V and 3 from J, leaving 16 bases between them. CDR1 is MDHEN and CDR2 is SYDVKM in the germline V gene. DNA of the CDR3: TGTGCCAGCACCTCCGGCGAGGTGTTCAATCAGCCCCAGCATTTT. It is translated as CASTSGEVFNQPQHF.

The V and J genes are TRBV9 and TRBJ2-1, with 10 bases lining up with TRBD2. Germline values: CDR1 SGDLS, CDR2 YYNGEE. The CDR3 consists of 15 residues. V lost 3 bases and J lost 9; bases outside the gene matches: 9. CDR3 nucleotides: TGTGCCAGCAGCGCGGCTCTAGCGGGAGCAGGTGAGCAGTTCTTC. Residues: CASSAALAGAGEQFF.

The chain joins TRBV14 to TRBJ2-3; no definite D call. From germline, CDR1 is SGHDN and CDR2 FVKESK. The CDR3 runs to 14 residues. The V and J ends lost 3 bases and 2 bases respectively, with 9 bases between them. CDR3 sequence: CASSQESNTDTQYF. The CDR3 DNA is TGTGCCAGCAGCCAGGAGAGTAACACAGATACGCAGTATTTT.

The J gene is TRBJ2-1, the V gene TRBV9; no reliable D call. In germline, CDR1 is SGDLS, CDR2 YYNGEE. CDR3 size: 14 residues. Trimming took off 0 bases at V and 0 bases at J, with 4 bases between the two ends. The CDR3 DNA sequence: TGTGCCAGCAGCGTAGACAGCTCCTACAATGAGCAGTTCTTC. This sequence encodes CASSVDSSYNEQFF.

The chain uses TRBV7-3 and TRBJ2-1; D not certain. CDR3 length equals 13 residues. Per the germline V gene, CDR1 is SGHTA and CDR2 is FQGTGA. Trimming left V 1 base short and J 6 bases short, with 7 bases between. CDR3 amino acids: CASSLMLGNEQFF. The DNA for the CDR3 is TGTGCCAGCAGCTTAATGCTAGGCAATGAGCAGTTCTTC.

The chain has TRBV7-2 and TRBJ2-1; TRBD1 might be the D (5 bases). Germline loops: CDR1 SGHTA, CDR2 FQGNSA. Between the trimmed V and J ends, which lost 6 bases and 7 bases, there was a span of 19 bases. This CDR3 is built from 15 residues. The CDR3 here is CASSLRGRTSNEQFF. The CDR3 nucleotides read TGTGCCAGCAGTTTAAGGGGTCGCACCTCGAATGAGCAGTTCTTC. The full variable domain, completed using reference TRBV7-2 and TRBJ2-1, is GAGVSQSPSNKVTEKGKDVELRCDPISGHTALYWYRQSLGQGLEFLIYFQGNSAPDKSGLPSDRFSAERTGGSVSTLTIQRTQQEDSAVYLCASSLRGRTSNEQFFGPGTRLTVL.

DNA for the CDR3: TGTGCCAGCAGTTCTCCACCTACAGGGACAGAGACCCAGTACTTC. This translates into CASSSPPTGTETQYF. This chain links TRBV28 with TRBJ2-5; possibly TRBD1 for D (6 bases). Per the germline V gene, CDR1 is MDHEN and CDR2 is SYDVKM. The CDR3 has 15 residues. V was clipped by 4 bases and J by 4 bases, with 16 bases between them.

V and J are TRBV4-2 and TRBJ2-3; TRBD2 is a possible D gene (5 bases). This CDR3 comprises 16 residues. The ends were cut back, 2 bases at V and 2 bases at J, with 14 bases in the middle. From germline, CDR1 is LGHNA and CDR2 YNFKEQ. The CDR3 here is CASSQTRSYFTDTQYF. CDR3 nucleotides: TGTGCCAGCAGCCAAACTAGATCGTACTTCACAGATACGCAGTATTTT.

This clone was picked up a small number of times. J is TRBJ1-1 and V is TRBV29-1; no reliable D call. The CDR3 is 11 residues long. Germline CDR1 and CDR2: SQVTM and ANQGSEA. V dropped 5 bases and J dropped 7 bases, with 11 bases sitting between them. The DNA of the CDR3 is TGCAGCGTTACCTCCACCGTTGAAGCTTTCTTT. This sequence encodes CSVTSTVEAFF.

CDR3 in amino acids: CASSQELAGPSYNEQFF. The CDR3 region has the DNA TGCGCCAGCAGCCAAGAGCTAGCGGGACCCTCCTACAATGAGCAGTTCTTC. The chain combines TRBV4-3 with TRBJ2-1; 9 bases are a match to TRBD2. CDR1 is LGHNA and CDR2 is YSLEER in the germline V gene. J was trimmed by 0 bases and V by 0 bases; bases with no gene match: 3. The CDR3 covers 17 residues.

This chain uses TRBV11-2 with TRBJ1-5; D is uncertain. Germline values: CDR1 SGHAT, CDR2 FQNNGV. The CDR3 contains 14 residues. V shed 2 bases and J shed 6 bases, with 11 bases lying between them. CDR3 in amino acids: CASSLLMLGQPQHF. The CDR3 bases are TGTGCCAGCAGCTTACTGATGCTTGGTCAGCCCCAGCATTTT.

V is TRBV6-5 and J is TRBJ2-1; D tentatively reads TRBD1 or TRBD2 (5 bases each). Trimming pared 6 bases from V and 0 bases from J, leaving 12 bases between. Germline-derived CDR1 and CDR2 are MNHEY and SVGAGI. This CDR3 is 15 amino acids long. CDR3 protein: CASRLSGTSYNEQFF. The CDR3 DNA is TGTGCCAGCAGGCTTAGTGGGACCTCCTACAATGAGCAGTTCTTC.

V and J are TRBV11-2 and TRBJ2-5, with 8 nucleotides matching TRBD2. CDR3 length: 14 amino acids. The germline V gene has CDR1 SGHAT and CDR2 FQNNGV. The V segment lost 5 bases and the J segment 5 bases; nucleotides outside the gene matches: 7. CDR3 amino acids: CASSGGREVETQYF. DNA of the CDR3: TGTGCCAGCAGCGGGGGGCGGGAGGTGGAGACCCAGTACTTC.

The J gene is TRBJ1-1, the V gene TRBV19; 7 positions agree with TRBD1. Germline CDR1 LNHDA, CDR2 SQIVND (reference sequence). The CDR3 totals 13 residues. V shed 5 bases and J 1 base; nucleotides not matched to a gene: 1. The CDR3 spells CASSRDRNTEAFF. For the CDR3, the DNA is TGTGCCAGTAGTCGGGACAGGAACACTGAAGCTTTCTTT.

As DNA, the CDR3 is TGTGCCATCAGTGATAGTGTGGGGACAGGGCGACTTGGTGAGCAGTTCTTC. Translating gives CAISDSVGTGRLGEQFF. The rearrangement uses TRBV10-3 and TRBJ2-1; 9 bases match TRBD1. The germline V gene encodes CDR1 ENHRY and CDR2 SYGVKD. This CDR3 spans 17 amino acids. V gave up 3 bases and J gave up 9 bases; unmatched junction bases: 15.

The DNA for the CDR3 is TGTGCCAGCGGTAAGGGGGGGCGTGGGACTGAAGCTTTCTTT. This translates into CASGKGGRGTEAFF. J is TRBJ1-1 and V is TRBV6-5, with a tentative D call TRBD1 (6 bases). CDR1 and CDR2 from the germline V gene are MNHEY and SVGAGI. The ends were cut back, 8 bases at V and 5 bases at J, with 18 bases in the middle. The CDR3 is 14 amino acids.